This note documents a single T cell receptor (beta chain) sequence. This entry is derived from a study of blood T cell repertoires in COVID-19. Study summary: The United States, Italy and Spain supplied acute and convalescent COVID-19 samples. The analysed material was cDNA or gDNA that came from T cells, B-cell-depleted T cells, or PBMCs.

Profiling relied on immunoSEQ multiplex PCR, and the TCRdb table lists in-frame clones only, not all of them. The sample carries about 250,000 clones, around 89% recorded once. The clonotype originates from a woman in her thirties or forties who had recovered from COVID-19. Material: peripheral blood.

The CDR3 bases are TGTGCCAGCAGCTTAAGGGACAGGGACGAGCAGTACGTC. It is translated as CASSLRDRDEQYV. The rearrangement links TRBV7-4 to TRBJ2-7; 9 bases map to TRBD1. The CDR3 is 13 amino acids. J was trimmed by 5 bases and V by 2 bases; bases with no gene match: 1. Germline assignment: CDR1 SGHVT and CDR2 SQSDAQ.